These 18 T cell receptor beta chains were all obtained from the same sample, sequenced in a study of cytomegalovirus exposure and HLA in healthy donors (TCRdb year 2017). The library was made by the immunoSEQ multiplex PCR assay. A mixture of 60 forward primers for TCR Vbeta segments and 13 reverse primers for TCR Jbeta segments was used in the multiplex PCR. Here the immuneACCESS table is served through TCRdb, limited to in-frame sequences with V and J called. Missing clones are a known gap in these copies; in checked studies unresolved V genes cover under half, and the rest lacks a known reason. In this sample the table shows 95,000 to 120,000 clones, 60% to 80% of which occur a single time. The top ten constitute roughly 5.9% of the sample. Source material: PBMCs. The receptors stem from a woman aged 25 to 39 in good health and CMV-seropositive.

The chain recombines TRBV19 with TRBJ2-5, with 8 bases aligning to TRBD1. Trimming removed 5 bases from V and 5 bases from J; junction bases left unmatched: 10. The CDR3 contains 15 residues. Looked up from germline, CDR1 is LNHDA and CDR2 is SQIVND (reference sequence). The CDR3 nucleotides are TGTGCCAGTAGTGACCGGGACAGGTCTTGGGAGACCCAGTACTTC. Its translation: CASSDRDRSWETQYF.

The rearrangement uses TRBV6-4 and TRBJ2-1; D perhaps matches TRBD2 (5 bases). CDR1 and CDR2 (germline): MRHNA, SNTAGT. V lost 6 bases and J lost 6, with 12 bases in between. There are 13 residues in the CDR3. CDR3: CASSVTSTNEQFF. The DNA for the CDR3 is TGTGCCAGCAGCGTAACTAGTACCAATGAGCAGTTCTTC.

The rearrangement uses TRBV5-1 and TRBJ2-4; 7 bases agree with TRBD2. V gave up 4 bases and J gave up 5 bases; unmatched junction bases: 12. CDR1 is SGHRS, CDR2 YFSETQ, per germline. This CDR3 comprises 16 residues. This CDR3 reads CASSVWGGESENIQYF. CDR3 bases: TGCGCCAGCAGCGTGTGGGGGGGGGAATCGGAAAACATTCAGTACTTC.

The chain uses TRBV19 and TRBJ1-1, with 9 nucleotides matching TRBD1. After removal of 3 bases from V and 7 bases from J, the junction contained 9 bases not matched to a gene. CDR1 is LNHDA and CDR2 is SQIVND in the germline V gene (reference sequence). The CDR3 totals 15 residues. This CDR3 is CASSIIPGQGHEAFF. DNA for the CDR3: TGTGCCAGTAGTATTATCCCGGGACAGGGCCATGAAGCTTTCTTT.

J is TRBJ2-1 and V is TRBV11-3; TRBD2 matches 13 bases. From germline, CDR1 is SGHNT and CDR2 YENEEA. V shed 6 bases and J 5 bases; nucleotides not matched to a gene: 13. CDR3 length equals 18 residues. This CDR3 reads CASSTGLAGDPHNNEQFF. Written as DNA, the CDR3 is TGTGCCAGCAGTACAGGACTAGCGGGAGACCCCCACAACAATGAGCAGTTCTTC.

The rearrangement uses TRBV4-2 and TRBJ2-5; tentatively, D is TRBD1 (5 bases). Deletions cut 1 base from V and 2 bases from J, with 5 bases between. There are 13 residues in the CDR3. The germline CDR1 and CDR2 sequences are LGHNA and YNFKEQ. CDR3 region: CASSQGQQETQYF. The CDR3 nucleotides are TGTGCCAGCAGCCAAGGACAGCAAGAGACCCAGTACTTC.

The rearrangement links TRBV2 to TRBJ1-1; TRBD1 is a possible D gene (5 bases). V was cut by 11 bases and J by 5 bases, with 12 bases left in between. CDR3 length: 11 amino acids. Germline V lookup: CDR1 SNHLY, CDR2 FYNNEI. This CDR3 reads CALEGVTEAFF. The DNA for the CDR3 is TGTGCCCTCGAAGGGGTTACTGAAGCTTTCTTT.

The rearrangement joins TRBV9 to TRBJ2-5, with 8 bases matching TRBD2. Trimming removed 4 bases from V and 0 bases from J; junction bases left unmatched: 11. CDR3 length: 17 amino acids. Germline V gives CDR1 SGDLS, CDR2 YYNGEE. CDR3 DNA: TGTGCCAGCAGCTCAACCTTGAGCGGGGGCCACCAAGAGACCCAGTACTTC. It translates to CASSSTLSGGHQETQYF.

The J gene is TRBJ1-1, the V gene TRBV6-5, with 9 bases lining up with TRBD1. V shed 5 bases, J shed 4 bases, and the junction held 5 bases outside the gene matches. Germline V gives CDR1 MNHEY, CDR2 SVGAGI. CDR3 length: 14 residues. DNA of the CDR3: TGTGCCAGCAGTCGGACAGGGGAGGGCACTGAAGCTTTCTTT. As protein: CASSRTGEGTEAFF.

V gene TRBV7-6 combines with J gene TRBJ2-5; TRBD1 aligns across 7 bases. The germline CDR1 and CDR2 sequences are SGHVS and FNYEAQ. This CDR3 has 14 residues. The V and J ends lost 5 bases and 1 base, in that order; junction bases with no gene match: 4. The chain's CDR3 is CASSPTGSQETQYF. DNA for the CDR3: TGTGCCAGCAGCCCGACAGGGAGCCAAGAGACCCAGTACTTC.

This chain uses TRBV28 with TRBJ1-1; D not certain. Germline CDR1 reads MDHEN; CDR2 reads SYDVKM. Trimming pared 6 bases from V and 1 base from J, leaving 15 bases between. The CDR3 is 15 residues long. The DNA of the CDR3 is TGTGCCAGCAGCCGAAACATTCGTAAGAACACTGAAGCTTTCTTT. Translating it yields CASSRNIRKNTEAFF.

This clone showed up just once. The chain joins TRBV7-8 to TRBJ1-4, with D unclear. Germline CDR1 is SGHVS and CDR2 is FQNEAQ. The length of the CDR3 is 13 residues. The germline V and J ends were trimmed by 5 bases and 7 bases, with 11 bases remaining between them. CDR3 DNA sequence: TGTGCCAGCAGCGAGAGTTTGAGTGAAAAACTGTTTTTT. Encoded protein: CASSESLSEKLFF.

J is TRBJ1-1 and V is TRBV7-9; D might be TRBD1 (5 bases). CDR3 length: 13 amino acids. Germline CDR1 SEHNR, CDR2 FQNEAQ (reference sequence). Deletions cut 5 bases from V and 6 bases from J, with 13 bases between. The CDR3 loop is CASSHGQGAEAFF. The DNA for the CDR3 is TGTGCCAGCAGCCATGGCCAGGGCGCTGAAGCTTTCTTT.

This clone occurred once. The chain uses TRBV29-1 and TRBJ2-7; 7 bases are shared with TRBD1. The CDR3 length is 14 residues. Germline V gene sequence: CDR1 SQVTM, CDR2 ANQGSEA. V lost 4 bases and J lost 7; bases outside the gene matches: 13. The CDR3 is CSVARDSALWEQYF. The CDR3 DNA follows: TGCAGCGTTGCCCGGGACAGTGCTTTATGGGAGCAGTACTTC.

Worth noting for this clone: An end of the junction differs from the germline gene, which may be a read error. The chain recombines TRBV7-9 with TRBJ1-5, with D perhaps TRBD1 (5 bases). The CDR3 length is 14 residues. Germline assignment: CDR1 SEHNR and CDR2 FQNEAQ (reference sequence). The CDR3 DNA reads TGTTCCAGCAGCTTAGCGACAGCCAATCAGCCCCAGCATTTT. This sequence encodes CSSSLATANQPQHF.

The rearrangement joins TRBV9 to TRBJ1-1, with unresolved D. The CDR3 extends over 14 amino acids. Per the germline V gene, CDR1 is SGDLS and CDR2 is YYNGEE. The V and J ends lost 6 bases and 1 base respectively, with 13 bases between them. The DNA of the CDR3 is TGTGCCAGCACCGACGTGACTCCGAACACTGAAGCTTTCTTT. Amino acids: CASTDVTPNTEAFF.

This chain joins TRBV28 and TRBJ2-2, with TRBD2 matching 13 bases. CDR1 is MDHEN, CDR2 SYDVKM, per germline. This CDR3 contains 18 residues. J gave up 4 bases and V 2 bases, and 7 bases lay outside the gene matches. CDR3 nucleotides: TGTGCCAGCAGTTTACCCTTACTAGCGGGAGGGGGCACCGGGGAGCTGTTTTTT. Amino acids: CASSLPLLAGGGTGELFF. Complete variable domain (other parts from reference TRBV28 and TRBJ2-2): DVKVTQSSRYLVKRTGEKVFLECVQDMDHENMFWYRQDPGLGLRLIYFSYDVKMKEKGDIPEGYSVSREKKERFSLILESASTNQTSMYLCASSLPLLAGGGTGELFFGEGSRLTVL.

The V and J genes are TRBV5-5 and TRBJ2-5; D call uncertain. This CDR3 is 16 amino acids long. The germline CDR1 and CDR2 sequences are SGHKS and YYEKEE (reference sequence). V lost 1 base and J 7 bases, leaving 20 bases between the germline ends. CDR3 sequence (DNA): TGTGCCAGCAGCTTGTTTGGAAGCGTCTCAAGTGGGACCCAGTACTTC. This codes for CASSLFGSVSSGTQYF. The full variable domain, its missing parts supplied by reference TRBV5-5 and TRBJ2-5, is DAGVTQSPTHLIKTRGQQVTLRCSPISGHKSVSWYQQVLGQGPQFIFQYYEKEERGRGNFPDRFSARQFPNYSSELNVNALLLGDSALYLCASSLFGSVSSGTQYFGPGTRLLVL.